The 27 T cell receptor beta chains listed next were all sequenced from one sample in a study of OX40 agonist ivuxolimab in advanced cancers. Receptor libraries were prepared by the immunoSEQ multiplex PCR assay. Sourced from immuneACCESS, this table was stored by TCRdb with only in-frame sequences that have V and J called. A share of the clones is absent; for the studies checked, an unresolved V gene accounts for under half, and the remainder has no known explanation. The sample table records 45,000 to 55,000 clones; about 88% of these occur just once. The ten biggest clones cover 3.4% of the sample. The material was CD4+ or CD8+ T cells sorted from blood, obtained in a trial of the OX40 agonist ivuxolimab. These receptor sequences come from an adult with an advanced solid tumor such as melanoma, head and neck, liver or kidney cancer.

This clone was seen a handful of times. The chain combines TRBV7-2 with TRBJ2-7; maybe TRBD1 (6 bases). V was clipped by 2 bases and J by 4 bases, with 9 bases between them. Germline CDR1 is SGHTA and CDR2 is FQGNSA. CDR3 length: 13 residues. CDR3 DNA: TGTGCCAGCAGCTTAACAGGGCAGTACGAGCAGTACTTC. This gives the protein CASSLTGQYEQYF. Variable domain in full (rest from reference TRBV7-2 and TRBJ2-7): GAGVSQSPSNKVTEKGKDVELRCDPISGHTALYWYRQSLGQGLEFLIYFQGNSAPDKSGLPSDRFSAERTGGSVSTLTIQRTQQEDSAVYLCASSLTGQYEQYFGPGTRLTVT.

The genes are TRBV9 and TRBJ2-7, with 8 bases lining up with TRBD1. Germline V gives CDR1 SGDLS, CDR2 YYNGEE. CDR3 size: 16 residues. J was trimmed by 5 bases and V by 2 bases; bases with no gene match: 12. CDR3 in DNA: TGTGCCAGCAGCGTTTCGCAGGGGGCGTCGTACCACGAGCAGTACTTC. Translation: CASSVSQGASYHEQYF.

The gene calls are TRBV7-2 and TRBJ2-7, with TRBD2 as a possible D gene (5 bases). CDR1 and CDR2 (germline): SGHTA, FQGNSA. The CDR3 spans 15 residues. The V end was cut by 4 bases, the J end by 5 bases, with 18 bases between. The CDR3 DNA reads TGTGCCAGCAGCTCCCCCGCGGGCTCTTTGAACGAGCAGTACTTC. This sequence encodes CASSSPAGSLNEQYF.

The chain carries TRBV7-2 and TRBJ1-3; D is possibly TRBD1 (5 bases). CDR3 length: 17 amino acids. Germline CDR1 and CDR2: SGHTA and FQGNSA. Deletions cut 2 bases from V and 4 bases from J, with 18 bases between. Here the CDR3 reads CASSLLPGIFSGNTIYF. CDR3 sequence (DNA): TGTGCCAGCAGCTTACTCCCAGGGATTTTCTCCGGAAACACCATATATTTT. Full variable domain (outside the CDR3, taken from reference TRBV7-2 and TRBJ1-3): GAGVSQSPSNKVTEKGKDVELRCDPISGHTALYWYRQSLGQGLEFLIYFQGNSAPDKSGLPSDRFSAERTGGSVSTLTIQRTQQEDSAVYLCASSLLPGIFSGNTIYFGEGSWLTVV.

The chain carries TRBV27 and TRBJ1-5; D might be TRBD1 (5 bases). CDR3 length equals 12 residues. V was shortened by 4 bases and J by 7 bases, with 8 bases between the two germline ends. Germline V gives CDR1 MNHEY, CDR2 SMNVEV (reference sequence). The CDR3 region has the DNA TGTGCCAGCAGTTACGGGGGGCAGCCCCAGCATTTT. Amino acids: CASSYGGQPQHF.

The chain uses TRBV30 and TRBJ2-2; 8 bases map to TRBD1. Germline trimming cut 2 bases from V and 5 bases from J; bases unmatched to any gene: 7. Per germline, CDR1 GTSNPN and CDR2 SVGIG (reference sequence). This CDR3 is built from 15 residues. The CDR3 nucleotides read TGTGCCTGGAGTTCCTGGACAGGGCGTACCGGGGAGCTGTTTTTT. Its protein is CAWSSWTGRTGELFF.

The chain couples TRBV12-5 to TRBJ2-7; 7 bases line up with TRBD1. The V and J ends lost 6 bases and 4 bases, in that order; junction bases with no gene match: 3. Germline V lookup: CDR1 LGHNT, CDR2 FRNRAP. This CDR3 region has 12 residues. Here the CDR3 reads CASGQQGYEQYF. The CDR3 coding sequence is TGTGCTAGTGGCCAACAGGGGTACGAGCAGTACTTC. Filled out from reference TRBV12-5 and TRBJ2-7, the complete variable domain reads DARVTQTPRHKVTEMGQEVTMRCQPILGHNTVFWYRQTMMQGLELLAYFRNRAPLDDSGMPKDRFSAEMPDATLATLKIQPSEPRDSAVYFCASGQQGYEQYFGPGTRLTVT.

The V gene is TRBV6-1, the J gene TRBJ1-1, with a tentative D call TRBD1 (6 bases). V dropped 7 bases and J dropped 1 base, with 16 bases sitting between them. From germline, CDR1 is MNHNS and CDR2 SASEGT. This CDR3 is 15 amino acids long. CDR3 bases: TGTGCCAGCAAGACATTACAGGGCTGGAACACTGAAGCTTTCTTT. Residues: CASKTLQGWNTEAFF.

J is TRBJ2-7 and V is TRBV6-6, with TRBD2 identical over 8 bases. The length of the CDR3 is 16 residues. Looked up from germline, CDR1 is MNHNY and CDR2 is SVGAGI (reference sequence). After removal of 7 bases from V and 0 bases from J, the junction contained 11 bases not matched to a gene. CDR3 DNA: TGTGCCAGCACTATACAGGTAGCGGGGACCTCCTACGAGCAGTACTTC. Encoded protein: CASTIQVAGTSYEQYF.

Details on this clone: Other DNA sequences in the same sample also yield this CDR3. This chain uses TRBV18 with TRBJ1-1, with 7 bases fitting TRBD1. Per germline, CDR1 KGHSH and CDR2 LQKENI. The CDR3 consists of 13 residues. Trimming took 6 bases from V and 8 from J; bases not matched to a gene: 9. The CDR3, as DNA: TGTGCCAGCTCCCCAAACCGGGACAGCGAAGCTTTCTTT. Its translation is CASSPNRDSEAFF.

This chain uses TRBV11-3 with TRBJ1-4; tentatively, D is TRBD1 (6 bases). CDR3 size: 15 residues. V lost 6 bases to trimming and J lost 7 bases, with 18 bases between them. Germline assignment: CDR1 SGHNT and CDR2 YENEEA. This CDR3 is CASSPQGGSGEKLFF. CDR3 DNA: TGTGCCAGCAGTCCACAGGGCGGTAGTGGTGAAAAACTGTTTTTT.

The V gene is TRBV14, the J gene TRBJ1-1, with a possible D match to TRBD1 (6 bases). The CDR3 has 16 residues. The germline V gene has CDR1 SGHDN and CDR2 FVKESK. Trimming cost V 0 bases and J 0 bases, with 11 bases left between them. The DNA for the CDR3 is TGTGCCAGCAGCCAAGATTGGGGGGCTTTGAACACTGAAGCTTTCTTT. This sequence encodes CASSQDWGALNTEAFF.

The chain employs TRBV30 and TRBJ2-7, with 8 bases matching TRBD1. This CDR3 has 13 amino acids. The germline V gene encodes CDR1 GTSNPN and CDR2 SVGIG (reference sequence). V lost 3 bases and J lost 3; bases outside the gene matches: 4. This CDR3 reads CAWSRQGLYEQYF. CDR3 bases: TGTGCCTGGAGCCGACAGGGGCTCTACGAGCAGTACTTC. Filled out from reference TRBV30 and TRBJ2-7, the complete variable domain reads SQTIHQWPATLVQPVGSPLSLECTVEGTSNPNLYWYRQAAGRGLQLLFYSVGIGQISSEVPQNLSASRPQDRQFILSSKKLLLSDSGFYLCAWSRQGLYEQYFGPGTRLTVT.

This rearrangement joins TRBV11-2 to TRBJ2-5; tentative D call: TRBD2 (5 bases). This CDR3 is 15 amino acids long. Germline V gives CDR1 SGHAT, CDR2 FQNNGV. Trimming left V 4 bases short and J 1 base short, with 13 bases between. The CDR3 loop reads CASSSYLAVQETQYF. Here the CDR3 DNA reads TGTGCCAGCAGCTCATACCTAGCAGTCCAAGAGACCCAGTACTTC.

The chain recombines TRBV14 with TRBJ2-1; 13 nucleotides match TRBD2. After removal of 5 bases from V and 9 bases from J, the junction contained 4 bases not matched to a gene. The CDR3 covers 14 residues. Germline assignment: CDR1 SGHDN and CDR2 FVKESK. The CDR3 DNA sequence: TGTGCCAGCAGCACTAGCGGGGGGGCCGTTGAGCAGTTCTTC. This translates into CASSTSGGAVEQFF.

The chain carries TRBV19 and TRBJ2-1, with 7 nucleotides matching TRBD2. The J segment lost 5 bases and the V segment lost 10 bases, leaving 8 bases of the junction unmatched. The CDR3 extends over 13 amino acids. The germline CDR1 and CDR2 sequences are LNHDA and SQIVND (reference sequence). The CDR3 DNA is TGTGCCACAGGCCTAGCGGAAAACAATGAGCAGTTCTTC. Its translation is CATGLAENNEQFF.

The chain links TRBV27 to TRBJ2-1, with 9 bases identical to TRBD2. Trimming took 5 bases from V and 2 from J; bases not matched to a gene: 4. This CDR3 region has 15 residues. Per germline, CDR1 MNHEY and CDR2 SMNVEV (reference sequence). The CDR3 DNA reads as TGTGCCAGCAGTGACATAGCGGGAGCCTACAATGAGCAGTTCTTC. Translated: CASSDIAGAYNEQFF.

This rearrangement joins TRBV5-1 to TRBJ2-3; D might be TRBD2 (6 bases). Deletions cut 0 bases from V and 1 base from J, with 12 bases between. The length of the CDR3 is 16 residues. The V gene's germline CDR1 is SGHRS and CDR2 YFSETQ. The CDR3 here is CASSLAGRERTDTQYF. The CDR3 DNA reads as TGCGCCAGCAGCTTGGCCGGGCGGGAACGCACAGATACGCAGTATTTT. The variable domain in full, completed from reference TRBV5-1 and TRBJ2-3, reads KAGVTQTPRYLIKTRGQQVTLSCSPISGHRSVSWYQQTPGQGLQFLFEYFSETQRNKGNFPGRFSGRQFSNSRSEMNVSTLELGDSALYLCASSLAGRERTDTQYFGPGTRLTVL.

The V gene is TRBV2, the J gene TRBJ2-5, with D perhaps assigned TRBD1 or TRBD2 (5 bases each). The CDR3 spans 11 residues. Germline V CDR1 and CDR2: SNHLY, FYNNEI. Between the trimmed V and J ends, which lost 8 bases and 5 bases, there was a span of 9 bases. The CDR3 loop is CASEGLETQYF. CDR3 nucleotides: TGTGCCAGCGAGGGGCTGGAGACCCAGTACTTC.

The rearrangement joins TRBV30 to TRBJ2-1; 7 nucleotides align to TRBD1. The CDR3 loop spans 13 amino acids. Germline V gene sequence: CDR1 GTSNPN, CDR2 SVGIG (reference sequence). V lost 1 base, J lost 8 bases, and 5 bases stayed unmatched. Here the CDR3 reads CAWSGTDRDEQFF. CDR3 DNA sequence: TGTGCCTGGAGTGGGACCGACAGGGATGAGCAGTTCTTC.

The genes are TRBV7-2 and TRBJ1-5; possible D gene TRBD1, 6 bases. The V end was cut by 4 bases, the J end by 4 bases, with 14 bases between. There are 15 residues in the CDR3. CDR1 and CDR2 from the germline V gene are SGHTA and FQGNSA. The CDR3 DNA sequence: TGTGCCAGCAGCTCCGGACAGAGTCCAAATCAGCCCCAGCATTTT. This codes for CASSSGQSPNQPQHF.

V is TRBV7-2 and J is TRBJ2-7; D perhaps matches TRBD2 (5 bases). Trimming pared 6 bases from V and 3 bases from J, leaving 15 bases between. The germline gives CDR1 SGHTA, CDR2 FQGNSA. The CDR3 runs 14 residues. CDR3 residues: CASSQSGLIYEQYF. The CDR3 coding sequence is TGTGCCAGCAGTCAATCTGGACTGATCTACGAGCAGTACTTC.

The V and J genes are TRBV6-6 and TRBJ1-2, with D possibly TRBD1 on 6 matching bases. The CDR3 runs to 13 residues. V was trimmed by 2 bases and J by 3 bases, leaving 7 bases between them. Germline V CDR1 and CDR2: MNHNY, SVGAGI (reference sequence). The CDR3 reads CASSYGQYYGYTF. DNA of the CDR3: TGTGCCAGCAGTTACGGACAGTACTATGGCTACACCTTC.

This clone occurred a few times. The chain recombines TRBV11-2 with TRBJ2-7; TRBD1 matches 7 bases. With V trimmed by 5 bases and J by 4 bases, 2 bases remained unmatched. Germline lookup yields CDR1 SGHAT and CDR2 FQNNGV. CDR3 length equals 12 residues. The DNA of the CDR3 is TGTGCCAGCAGCCCGACAGGGTACGAGCAGTACTTC. Its protein is CASSPTGYEQYF.

The chain has TRBV7-3 and TRBJ2-3, with a possible D match to TRBD2 (6 bases). The CDR3 is made up of 14 amino acids. Per germline, CDR1 SGHTA and CDR2 FQGTGA. Trimming left V 2 bases short and J 2 bases short, with 8 bases between. CDR3 DNA sequence: TGTGCCAGCAGCTTAGGGGGGAACACAGATACGCAGTATTTT. Translating gives CASSLGGNTDTQYF. The full variable domain, its missing parts supplied by reference TRBV7-3 and TRBJ2-3, is GAGVSQTPSNKVTEKGKYVELRCDPISGHTALYWYRQSLGQGPEFLIYFQGTGAADDSGLPNDRFFAVRPEGSVSTLKIQRTERGDSAVYLCASSLGGNTDTQYFGPGTRLTVL.

This clone was detected only a few times. This rearrangement joins TRBV27 to TRBJ2-7; no definite D call. Germline CDR1 is MNHEY and CDR2 is SMNVEV (reference sequence). V dropped 6 bases and J dropped 2 bases, with 11 bases sitting between them. The CDR3 totals 13 residues. The CDR3 DNA is TGTGCCAGCAGCCAAGCCCCTGCCTACGAGCAGTACTTC. Its protein is CASSQAPAYEQYF.

The rearrangement uses TRBV5-4 and TRBJ1-2; possible D gene TRBD1, 5 bases. Germline CDR1 reads SGHNT; CDR2 reads YYREEE (reference sequence). Trimming shortened V by 4 bases and J by 5 bases, and 12 bases separated the two germline ends. This CDR3 comprises 13 residues. The CDR3 DNA reads TGTGCCAGCAGCCCAGGACGGGGGTATGGCTACACCTTC. This encodes CASSPGRGYGYTF.